Sequencing of this TCR beta chain was carried out in a study of graft-versus-host responses after intestinal transplantation. For this clone: The antigen remains undetermined.

Trimming left V 0 bases short and J 7 bases short, with 16 bases between. The germline V gene encodes CDR1 LNHNV and CDR2 YYDKDF (reference sequence). The CDR3 has 15 amino acids. Libraries were prepared by immunoSEQ multiplex PCR; TCRdb keeps only in-frame clonotypes and omits some of them. The sample has some 79,000 clones, approximately 88% seen once. Study-level findings and limits: GvH clones occurred in recipient marrow; some first appeared in ileum or blood.

This material consisted of unstimulated CD4+ T cells sorted from spleen or lymph node cells, taken before intestinal transplant. The receptor was isolated from a human donor who received an intestinal transplant. The chain has TRBV15 and TRBJ2-7, with a possible D match to TRBD2 (6 bases). CDR3 protein: CATSRDSAGTLEQYF. The DNA of the CDR3 is TGTGCCACCAGCAGAGATTCGGCGGGGACCCTTGAGCAGTACTTC.